The clone carrying this TCR beta chain appeared a few times. The antigen is undetermined. The junction differs from germline at one of its ends, possibly a read error. This record comes from a study of T-cell reconstitution after alpha-beta-depleted transplantation in children. Overall study results and limits: The origin of high day-60 TCRbeta diversity in some patients lay in surviving recipient T cells and thymic progenitors. After one year, T-cell counts and TCRbeta diversity mostly came from new T cells. Expanded clones from the graft, numbering several hundred, reportedly supplied alpha-beta T cells about two months after transplant.

Library preparation (for TCRbeta) was performed with unique molecular identifiers. TCRdb passed the PCR reads through MiXCR, listing each CDR3 protein once. The profile shows hundreds of thousands of distinct CDR3 sequences, 10% of them singletons. Germline V lookup: CDR1 SEHNR, CDR2 FQNEAQ (reference sequence). The CDR3 is made up of 12 amino acids. Material: PBMCs, obtained before TCRalphabeta/CD19-depleted stem cell transplant. This receptor was identified in a child aged 2 to 9 with inherited bone marrow failure, due to receive a stem cell transplant. The rearrangement links TRBV7-9 to TRBJ2-1; possibly TRBD1 or TRBD2 for D (5 bases each). The CDR3 DNA reads TGTGCCAGCAGCTTAGACGGGACCCACGGGGCCTTC. Residues: CASSLDGTHGAF.